The 6 T cell receptor beta chains below were found in one sample sequenced in a study of blood T cells in healthy people across ages. A second PCR, run for 7 to 11 cycles, used a sample-barcoded 5' primer plus a J-beta primer mix. One entry per CDR3 protein, called by TCRdb with MiXCR from the 5' RACE reads. The table includes 1.5 million to 2 million distinct CDR3 sequences, about 35% detected once. Sequencing was done on a sample of blood. The receptors derive from a woman aged 30 to 39 in good health.

This clonotype has only a few counts. The chain combines TRBV3-1 with TRBJ2-5, with D possibly TRBD1 on 6 matching bases. The V end lost 2 bases, the J end lost 1 base, and 8 bases lay between the germline ends. Germline V lookup: CDR1 LGHDT, CDR2 YNNKEL (reference sequence). The CDR3 is 14 residues long. CDR3 region: CASSQWDIQETQYF. CDR3 nucleotides: TGTGCCAGCAGCCAATGGGACATCCAAGAGACCCAGTACTTC.

There are a few counts of this clonotype. V is TRBV5-1 and J is TRBJ1-4, with D hard to call. The CDR3 has 15 amino acids. The germline CDR1 and CDR2 sequences are SGHRS and YFSETQ. The V and J ends lost 0 bases and 5 bases respectively, with 11 bases between them. CDR3 DNA sequence: TGCGCCAGCAGCTTGGAAGCGACCAGGAATGAAAAACTGTTTTTT. It encodes CASSLEATRNEKLFF.

This clonotype was recorded many times. The chain uses TRBV29-1 and TRBJ1-2, with D hard to call. There are 11 residues in the CDR3. Germline values: CDR1 SQVTM, CDR2 ANQGSEA. V was shortened by 0 bases and J by 10 bases, with 9 bases between the two germline ends. In DNA form, the CDR3 reads TGCAGCGTTGAAGAGCCCGGGGACTACACCTTC. Translated: CSVEEPGDYTF.

This clonotype was recorded many times. J is TRBJ2-3 and V is TRBV7-8, with 8 bases aligning to TRBD2. The CDR3 contains 14 residues. From germline, CDR1 is SGHVS and CDR2 FQNEAQ. J was trimmed by 2 bases and V by 5 bases; bases with no gene match: 3. The CDR3 DNA reads as TGTGCCAGCAGCCCCGGGGGGGTCACAGATACGCAGTATTTT. Translating gives CASSPGGVTDTQYF.

This clonotype was counted ten times or more. The genes are TRBV3-1 and TRBJ2-5; D is undetermined. The CDR3 runs 14 residues. V lost 0 bases to trimming and J lost 8 bases, with 13 bases between them. The V gene's germline CDR1 is LGHDT and CDR2 YNNKEL (reference sequence). The CDR3 region is CASSQEASWFTQYF. CDR3 sequence (DNA): TGTGCCAGCAGCCAAGAGGCCAGCTGGTTTACCCAGTACTTC.

In its sample, this clonotype was seen once. The junction does not match germline at one end; this may be a read error. In DNA form, the CDR3 reads TGTGCCAGCAGCTCGGTCAGCACAGATGCGCAGTATTTT. It encodes CASSSVSTDAQYF. This chain uses TRBV7-9 with TRBJ2-3; D ambiguous. The CDR3 runs to 13 residues. Germline-derived CDR1 and CDR2 are SEHNR and FQNEAQ (reference sequence).